This T cell receptor beta chain comes out of a study of blood T cells in healthy people across ages (dated by TCRdb to about 2015). Turning to the overall study: In model experiments, template switching captured roughly one uniquely barcoded TCR beta cDNA molecule for every two T cells. To avoid experimental bias, donors of different ages were distributed randomly across sequencing lanes. Using deep sequencing normalized with unique cDNA molecular identifiers, the study measured how TCR beta repertoire diversity changes with age. The donors were split into four age groups: young (average roughly 15 years), middle-aged (around 40), aged (62) and long-lived (about 82). For two donors (one aged 18 to 30 and one aged 80 or older), the study analyzed two additional independent replicas of 1 million unique cDNA reads from the same blood draw. Overall study results and their limits: The percentage of naive T cells measured by flow cytometry correlated strongly with observed TCR beta diversity. Because the CMV infection status of the donors was unknown, age-related changes in expanded clonotypes may potentially have been confounded. Because profiling used bulk unsorted PBMCs, naive and antigen-experienced compartments could not be compared conclusively. Estimates of total diversity based on one million sequenced T cells were regarded as lower bounds and as underestimates. Compared with the aged group, the long-lived group had more naive CD4+ T cells, fewer expanded clones and increased TCR diversity, a pattern suggesting age selection. As age increased, observed TCR beta diversity per million T cells dropped in a roughly linear way, and a significant reduction was already evident by age 40.

V loses 4 bases of germline sequence and J loses 5 bases, and the interval between the two ends is 12 bases. There are 14 amino acids in the CDR3, from cysteine to phenylalanine inclusive. Just CDR3 DNA is preserved here, 42 bases in frame from base 1. To prepare the library, 5' RACE was applied. The instrument given in TCRdb is Illumina HiSeq 2500. A second PCR of about 6 to 11 cycles was performed with a sample-barcoded 5' primer and a J-beta primer mix. Each TCR beta cDNA molecule received a unique molecular identifier from a template-switch 5' adaptor carrying 12 random nucleotides. At least 3 million CDR3-containing paired-end reads were obtained from each sample. First-strand cDNA synthesis was performed from all RNA using the Mint cDNA synthesis kit, with priming by a TRBC-specific oligonucleotide. All cDNA was treated with uracil-DNA glycosylase and then went through a first 18-cycle PCR with the universal primers M1SS and BC2_uni_R. Per the source publication's procedure: Each sample was normalized by randomly selecting 1 million high-quality reads, each carrying a distinct molecular identifier. Reads sharing molecular identifiers were discarded rather than binned into consensus sequences. MiTCR, run with a Q25 quality threshold and the strictest error-elimination algorithm, handled CDR3 identification, clonotype clustering and error correction. Lower-bound total TCR beta diversity was estimated with a nonparametric unseen species model using Euler transformation. TCRdb trimmed the raw reads at Q25, called clones with MiXCR and kept productive beta chains. Each entry is one CDR3 protein sequence, shown with its most common DNA and genes. TCRdb, rather than the study authors, made the V and J calls. In this sample the table shows some 710,000 distinct CDR3 sequences, roughly 46% of which occur a single time. The ten most abundant clones make up over 15% of the sample.

The roughly 39 donors, aged 6 to 90 years, were systemically healthy Caucasian individuals from Russia. Each donor gave about 9.7 milliliters of peripheral blood, drawn into EDTA-treated Vacutainer tubes. Ficoll-Paque density-gradient centrifugation was used to isolate PBMCs, with at least 7 million per sample. Trizol reagent was used to extract total RNA from the PBMCs, yielding at least 5.5 micrograms per sample. The percentages of naive CD45RAhigh/CD27high T cells were determined by flow cytometry on a PBMC aliquot from every donor. As concerns this clonotype: The clone's antigen remains unknown. No base-level quality is on record; no much larger clone is a single base apart.

The sequence was obtained from a man older than 75 in good health. The source material was blood. The chain links TRBV12-3 or TRBV12-4 with TRBJ2-4; the D segment may tentatively be TRBD1 or TRBD2, each giving 5 matched bases. The DNA sequence is given as TGTGCCAGCAGTTCCAGGGAGTTCCAAAACATTCAGTACTTC. Its product reads: CASSSREFQNIQYF.